This TCR beta chain was recovered during a study of T cells in localized non-small cell lung cancer. Trimming took 1 base from V and 5 from J, leaving 15 bases between them. CDR1 and CDR2 (germline): SNHLY, FYNNEI. The length of the CDR3 is 15 residues. Libraries were prepared by immunoSEQ multiplex PCR; TCRdb keeps only in-frame clonotypes and omits some of them. The table lists under 45,000 clones, approximately 83% of them singletons. Study results and limitations: Uninvolved nearby lung showed the greatest T cell clonality, exceeding that found in tumor. In adjacent lung, a median around 55 of the top 100 tumor clones were found.

Details on this clone: The antigen is undetermined.

The sample was PBMCs, taken before any cancer treatment. This TCR came from a man aged 35 to 69 with stage II lung adenocarcinoma. The rearrangement uses TRBV2 and TRBJ2-7; D might be TRBD2 (7 bases). The DNA for the CDR3 is TGTGCCAGCAGTGAAGTGGGGGGGGCTGCCAACGAGCAGTACTTC. Amino acid sequence: CASSEVGGAANEQYF.